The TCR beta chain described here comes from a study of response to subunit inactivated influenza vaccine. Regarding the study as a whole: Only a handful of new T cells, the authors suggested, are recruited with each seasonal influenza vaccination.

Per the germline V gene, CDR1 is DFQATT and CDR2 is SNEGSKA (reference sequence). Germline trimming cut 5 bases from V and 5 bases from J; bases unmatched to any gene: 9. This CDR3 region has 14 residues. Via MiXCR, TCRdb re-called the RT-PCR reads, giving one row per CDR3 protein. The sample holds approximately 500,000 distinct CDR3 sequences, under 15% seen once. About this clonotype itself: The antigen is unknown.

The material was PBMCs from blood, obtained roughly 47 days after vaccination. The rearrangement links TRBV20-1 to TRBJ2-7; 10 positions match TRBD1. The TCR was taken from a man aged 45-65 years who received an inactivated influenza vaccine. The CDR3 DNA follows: TGCAGTGCTCATCGTGGGACAGGGGACCACGAGCAGTACTTC. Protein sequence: CSAHRGTGDHEQYF.